These 20 T cell receptor beta chains share one sample of origin, sequenced in a study of blood T cell repertoires in COVID-19. Clones were read by immunoSEQ multiplex PCR, and TCRdb kept only the in-frame ones, dropping some. The sample has roughly 570,000 clones; about 88% are singletons. Sequencing was carried out using peripheral blood. The receptors come from a woman aged 45-60 years with COVID-19, enrolled during active disease.

This clone occurred a few times. The V gene is TRBV5-1, the J gene TRBJ2-2; tentative D call: TRBD1 (5 bases). The CDR3 consists of 15 residues. V was trimmed by 1 base and J by 0 bases, leaving 7 bases between them. The germline gives CDR1 SGHRS, CDR2 YFSETQ. Here the CDR3 reads CASSLRGTNTGELFF. In nucleotides, the CDR3 is TGCGCCAGCAGCTTGAGGGGCACGAACACCGGGGAGCTGTTTTTT.

This rearrangement joins TRBV12-3 or TRBV12-4 to TRBJ2-3; no reliable D call. V was cut by 5 bases and J by 7 bases, with 10 bases left in between. CDR3 length: 12 residues. CDR3 in amino acids: CASSPPDYTQYF. CDR3 DNA: TGTGCCAGCAGTCCCCCAGATTATACGCAGTATTTT.

CDR3 protein: CASSRLTGIHGYTF. DNA for the CDR3: TGTGCCAGCAGCCGCCTCACAGGGATCCATGGCTACACCTTC. This sequence joins TRBV25-1 and TRBJ1-2, with D possibly TRBD1 on 6 matching bases. The CDR3 consists of 14 residues. The ends were cut back, 6 bases at V and 6 bases at J, with 17 bases in the middle. Germline values: CDR1 MGHDK, CDR2 SYGVNS.

V is TRBV5-8 and J is TRBJ1-6; the D is unclear. This CDR3 comprises 13 residues. CDR1 is SGHTS and CDR2 is YDEGEE in the germline V gene. Trimming pared 1 base from V and 7 bases from J, leaving 6 bases between. The DNA of the CDR3 is TGTGCCAGCAGCTTGCGGAGGAATTCACCCCTCCACTTT. Amino acids: CASSLRRNSPLHF. Combining the CDR3 with reference TRBV5-8 and TRBJ1-6 gives the whole variable domain EAGVTQSPTHLIKTRGQQATLRCSPISGHTSVYWYQQALGLGLQFLLWYDEGEERNRGNFPPRFSGRQFPNYSSELNVNALELEDSALYLCASSLRRNSPLHFGNGTRLTVT.

The V gene is TRBV6-2 or TRBV6-3, the J gene TRBJ1-4; D is perhaps TRBD1 (5 bases). From germline, CDR1 is MNHEY and CDR2 SVGEGT. V lost 2 bases and J lost 8, with 12 bases in between. This CDR3 is built from 14 residues. CDR3 protein: CASSYEGRREKLFF. CDR3 DNA: TGTGCCAGCAGTTACGAGGGGAGGCGCGAAAAACTGTTTTTT.

The chain joins TRBV11-1 to TRBJ1-1; D is unresolved. The CDR3 length is 14 residues. V dropped 2 bases and J dropped 1 base, with 8 bases sitting between them. CDR1 is SGHAT, CDR2 FQDESV, per germline (reference sequence). This CDR3 is CASSLSAGNTEAFF. The DNA for the CDR3 is TGTGCCAGCAGCTTATCGGCAGGGAACACTGAAGCTTTCTTT.

The genes are TRBV18 and TRBJ2-4; D unresolved. The CDR3 loop spans 15 amino acids. CDR1 KGHSH and CDR2 LQKENI come from the germline V gene. V was clipped by 3 bases and J by 0 bases, with 9 bases between them. The CDR3 here is CASSPTTLAKNIQYF. The DNA of the CDR3 is TGTGCCAGCTCACCTACGACACTAGCCAAAAACATTCAGTACTTC.

The chain carries TRBV7-8 and TRBJ1-6, with 7 bases that match TRBD1. The CDR3 runs to 14 residues. Germline CDR1 and CDR2: SGHVS and FQNEAQ. V shed 4 bases and J 5 bases; nucleotides not matched to a gene: 2. CDR3 sequence: CASSSGQNNSPLHF. CDR3 nucleotides: TGTGCCAGCAGCTCGGGACAGAATAATTCACCCCTCCACTTT.

The gene calls are TRBV6-5 and TRBJ1-3; the D is unclear. The CDR3 consists of 14 residues. CDR1 and CDR2 from the germline V gene are MNHEY and SVGAGI. V was shortened by 8 bases and J by 0 bases, with 11 bases between the two germline ends. As DNA, the CDR3 is TGTGCCAGCCCGGGTGGGAGCTCTGGAAACACCATATATTTT. This encodes CASPGGSSGNTIYF.

The V call is TRBV30, the J call TRBJ1-4; TRBD1 might be the D (5 bases). Germline V gene sequence: CDR1 GTSNPN, CDR2 SVGIG (reference sequence). Trimming stripped 4 bases from V and 5 bases from J, with 14 bases between. This CDR3 has 14 amino acids. The CDR3, as DNA: TGTGCCTGGACGAAGACAGCGGGAAATGAAAAACTGTTTTTT. Encoded protein: CAWTKTAGNEKLFF.

This clone was seen a single time. J is TRBJ1-1 and V is TRBV19, with D tentatively TRBD1 (5 bases). This CDR3 spans 13 amino acids. Looked up from germline, CDR1 is LNHDA and CDR2 is SQIVND (reference sequence). V lost 3 bases, J lost 1 base, and 6 bases lay in between. CDR3 DNA: TGTGCCAGTAGTATGACAGCGAACACTGAAGCTTTCTTT. Its translation is CASSMTANTEAFF.

This clone appeared once. The J gene is TRBJ1-1, the V gene TRBV30, with 11 bases lining up with TRBD1. The CDR3 length is 14 residues. CDR1 and CDR2 from the germline V gene are GTSNPN and SVGIG (reference sequence). The V gene end was trimmed by 5 bases and the J gene end by 4 bases; junction bases not matched to a gene: 6. The DNA for the CDR3 is TGTGCCTGGGAAACCGGGACAGGGGGCACTGAAGCTTTCTTT. Amino acids: CAWETGTGGTEAFF.

V and J are TRBV30 and TRBJ1-4, with no clear D. This CDR3 has 13 residues. V was clipped by 3 bases and J by 8 bases, with 13 bases between them. The germline V gene encodes CDR1 GTSNPN and CDR2 SVGIG (reference sequence). CDR3 protein: CAWSPDRGEKLFF. The CDR3 nucleotides read TGTGCCTGGAGCCCGGACCGGGGAGAAAAACTGTTTTTT.

The gene calls are TRBV24-1 and TRBJ1-2, with TRBD1 identical over 9 bases. Germline V gene lookup returns CDR1 KGHDR and CDR2 SFDVKD. J was trimmed by 2 bases and V by 5 bases; bases with no gene match: 5. CDR3 length: 15 residues. CDR3 in amino acids: CATSGDDRGNYGYTF. The DNA for the CDR3 is TGTGCCACCAGTGGCGACGACAGGGGGAACTATGGCTACACCTTC.

V gene TRBV11-2 combines with J gene TRBJ2-7; a weak D match, TRBD2 (5 bases). The germline V gene has CDR1 SGHAT and CDR2 FQNNGV. The V end was cut by 3 bases, the J end by 12 bases, with 18 bases between. The CDR3 is 13 amino acids. The CDR3 is CASSLGMSGGMYF. Here the CDR3 DNA reads TGTGCCAGCAGCTTGGGTATGAGCGGTGGTATGTACTTC.

The chain uses TRBV2 and TRBJ1-5, with D maybe TRBD1 (5 bases). The V end was cut by 4 bases, the J end by 7 bases, with 11 bases between. The germline CDR1 and CDR2 sequences are SNHLY and FYNNEI. The CDR3 extends over 13 amino acids. The CDR3 DNA follows: TGTGCCAGCAGTGGGGGCGGCCCGCAGCCCCAGCATTTT. As protein: CASSGGGPQPQHF.

This chain uses TRBV3-1 (or the pseudogene TRBV3-2) with TRBJ1-1; D might be TRBD1 (5 bases). The CDR3 totals 14 residues. CDR1 is LGHDT, CDR2 YNNKEL, per germline (reference sequence). Trimming left V 1 base short and J 6 bases short, with 12 bases between. This CDR3 is CASSQVPEQAEAFF. The DNA of the CDR3 is TGTGCCAGCAGCCAAGTCCCTGAACAGGCTGAAGCTTTCTTT.

The chain is built from TRBV5-1 and TRBJ1-2; D gene unclear. Germline values: CDR1 SGHRS, CDR2 YFSETQ. CDR3 length equals 13 residues. V shed 0 bases and J shed 8 bases, with 11 bases lying between them. CDR3 nucleotide sequence: TGCGCCAGCAGCTTGGCCGACGAGAGGGGCTACACCTTC. Its protein product is CASSLADERGYTF. Supplemented by reference TRBV5-1 and TRBJ1-2, the full variable domain reads KAGVTQTPRYLIKTRGQQVTLSCSPISGHRSVSWYQQTPGQGLQFLFEYFSETQRNKGNFPGRFSGRQFSNSRSEMNVSTLELGDSALYLCASSLADERGYTFGSGTRLTVV.

V and J are TRBV12-5 and TRBJ1-5; TRBD1 matches at 9 bases. The CDR3 extends over 16 amino acids. V lost 6 bases to trimming and J lost 6 bases; unmatched junction nucleotides: 12. Germline-derived CDR1 and CDR2 are LGHNT and FRNRAP. DNA of the CDR3: TGTGCTAGTGGGATTCAACAGGGGGCACAGAGTCAGCCCCAGCATTTT. Translated, it gives CASGIQQGAQSQPQHF.

The rearrangement uses TRBV4-1 and TRBJ1-2, with 8 bases lining up with TRBD1. The trim removed 1 base at V and 4 bases at J, leaving 2 bases unmatched. Germline CDR1 reads MGHRA; CDR2 reads YSYEKL. This CDR3 comprises 14 residues. The CDR3 bases are TGCGCCAGCAGCCAAGCCGGGACAGGCTATGGCTACACCTTC. Translating it yields CASSQAGTGYGYTF.